This T cell receptor (beta chain) was retrieved from a study of beta chain features in type 1 diabetes. Regarding the study as a whole: A possible short-template PCR bias applies equally to patients and controls. VDJ junctions from patients with type 1 diabetes contained fewer insertions and more deletions. Among patients with Type 1 diabetes, TCRB CDR3s were moderately but significantly shorter in every one of the four CD4+ subsets.

As regards this clone: The antigen remains unidentified.

The V and J ends lost 3 bases and 5 bases, in that order; junction bases with no gene match: 4. This CDR3 is 14 amino acids long. CDR1 SGHRS and CDR2 YFSETQ come from the germline V gene. All of the isolated RNA was reverse transcribed, so expressed TCRB transcripts were sequenced. Libraries were prepared by immunoSEQ multiplex PCR; TCRdb keeps only in-frame clonotypes and omits some of them. The sample consists of approximately 70,000 clones, 49% of them appearing once. The chain employs TRBV5-1 and TRBJ2-7, with 11 bases that match TRBD1. The sequenced material came from central memory CD4+ T cells from blood. This clonotype was sampled from a man aged 25 to 40 with type 1 diabetes. The CDR3 DNA is TGCGCCAGCAGCTCCGGACAGGGGGCAGACGAGCAGTACTTC. It specifies CASSSGQGADEQYF.